Below are 4 T cell receptor beta chains sequenced from a single sample in a study of shared clonotypes between healthy human individuals. The assay was immunoSEQ multiplex PCR, and TCRdb's table has in-frame clones only and misses some. This table has some 530,000 clones, over 75% appearing once. The material sequenced was PBMCs. These receptor sequences come from a woman between 35 and 50 years old in good health. Some clones in this sample may be carry-over from other donors' samples.

Points on this clone: A far larger clone is just one base off, so this is likely a read error. This sequence joins TRBV29-1 and TRBJ2-5, with D perhaps TRBD1 (6 bases). Germline CDR1 and CDR2: SQVTM and ANQGSEA. Trimming took off 7 bases at V and 1 base at J, with 10 bases between the two ends. The CDR3 loop spans 12 amino acids. CDR3 in DNA: TGCAGCGGGTGGACAGCCCAAGAGACCCAGTACTTC. Translating gives CSGWTAQETQYF.

The chain couples TRBV19 to TRBJ2-7, with 13 bases that match TRBD2. V lost 6 bases and J lost 4; bases outside the gene matches: 9. The CDR3 is 16 amino acids. Germline values: CDR1 LNHDA, CDR2 SQIVND (reference sequence). CDR3 in amino acids: CASSPPGLAGVYEQYF. The CDR3 coding sequence is TGTGCCAGTAGCCCCCCCGGACTAGCGGGAGTTTACGAGCAGTACTTC.

This chain joins TRBV7-6 and TRBJ2-3; perhaps TRBD1 as D (5 bases). The CDR3 has 16 amino acids. CDR1 and CDR2 (germline): SGHVS, FNYEAQ. The germline V and J ends were trimmed by 5 bases and 2 bases, with 17 bases remaining between them. CDR3 sequence: CASSPLRVEPTDTQYF. DNA for the CDR3: TGTGCCAGCAGCCCCCTCAGGGTTGAACCCACAGATACGCAGTATTTT.

A remark on this clone: It is likely a read error: a sequence one base away is far more abundant. The CDR3 DNA reads TGTGCCATCAGTTATTCGTACCCCGGGACAAATGAGCAGTTCTTC. This gives the protein CAISYSYPGTNEQFF. The chain combines TRBV10-3 with TRBJ2-1; possible D gene TRBD1, 6 bases. The CDR3 totals 15 residues. The germline V and J ends were trimmed by 5 bases and 7 bases, with 18 bases remaining between them. Germline V gene lookup returns CDR1 ENHRY and CDR2 SYGVKD.